These 8 T cell receptor beta chains came from one sample sequenced in a study of blood T cell repertoires in COVID-19. TCRdb's copy holds only in-frame clones and misses some; the assay was immunoSEQ multiplex PCR. Of about 250,000 clones detected, around 86% appear once; the ten largest clones hold roughly a sixth. The sequenced sample was PBMCs or T cells enriched from blood (not recorded which). The source is a man in his late teens or twenties who had recovered from COVID-19.

The chain employs TRBV12-3 or TRBV12-4 and TRBJ1-1; no definite D call. There are 11 residues in the CDR3. V shed 6 bases and J shed 5 bases, with 7 bases lying between them. CDR3 DNA sequence: TGTGCCAGCAGCCTAAAAACTGAAGCTTTCTTT. Translating gives CASSLKTEAFF.

J is TRBJ2-2 and V is TRBV7-6; the match to TRBD1 covers 9 bases. CDR1 is SGHVS, CDR2 FNYEAQ, per germline. CDR3 size: 18 residues. V was clipped by 2 bases and J by 1 base; unmatched bases: 8. The CDR3 nucleotides read TGTGCCAGCAGCTTAAGAGGATGGGACAGGGAGAACACCGGGGAGCTGTTTTTT. This encodes CASSLRGWDRENTGELFF.

The chain joins TRBV7-9 to TRBJ2-1; 9 bases agree with TRBD2. Germline CDR1 and CDR2: SEHNR and FQNEAQ (reference sequence). The junction had 9 bases not matched to a gene; V was cut back by 7 bases and J by 2 bases. This CDR3 region has 16 residues. CDR3 sequence reads: CASTDSGTSPYNEQFF. For the CDR3, the DNA is TGTGCCAGCACCGATTCCGGGACTAGCCCCTACAATGAGCAGTTCTTC.

This clone was seen a few times. This chain connects TRBV10-1 to TRBJ1-1; possible D gene TRBD1, 5 bases. Germline lookup yields CDR1 WNHNN and CDR2 SYGVQD (reference sequence). The CDR3 length is 13 residues. V lost 10 bases to trimming and J lost 1 base, with 13 bases between them. The chain's CDR3 is CATSAGGNTEAFF. The CDR3 region has the DNA TGCGCCACCAGCGCGGGGGGGAACACTGAAGCTTTCTTT.

The V and J genes are TRBV13 and TRBJ1-1; possible D gene TRBD1, 5 bases. Trimming took off 4 bases at V and 3 bases at J, with 15 bases between the two ends. The V gene's germline CDR1 is PRHDT and CDR2 FYEKMQ (reference sequence). The length of the CDR3 is 15 residues. The CDR3 DNA reads as TGTGCCAGCAGCTCCCCGGGGACGGGGGACACTGAAGCTTTCTTT. Amino acid sequence: CASSSPGTGDTEAFF. The variable domain in full, with the rest retrieved from reference TRBV13 and TRBJ1-1, is AAGVIQSPRHLIKEKRETATLKCYPIPRHDTVYWYQQGPGQDPQFLISFYEKMQSDKGSIPDRFSAQQFSDYHSELNMSSLELGDSALYFCASSSPGTGDTEAFFGQGTRLTVV.

Written as DNA, the CDR3 is TGTGCCAGCAGTCTTTACGGGTTTCTTAACTATGGCTACACCTTC. This translates into CASSLYGFLNYGYTF. The J gene is TRBJ1-2, the V gene TRBV6-5, with unresolved D. Per germline, CDR1 MNHEY and CDR2 SVGAGI. The CDR3 spans 15 residues. Trimming left V 5 bases short and J 1 base short, with 14 bases between.

The genes are TRBV21-1 and TRBJ1-5; the DNA was not used to check the table's D call, TRBD1. TRBV21-1 is deemed a pseudogene. The CDR3 covers 14 residues. The CDR3 is CASSRTEGNQPQHF. The CDR3 DNA reads TGTGCCAGCAGCCGGACAGAGGGCAATCAGCCCCAGCATTTT.

The V gene is TRBV6-4, the J gene TRBJ2-1; TRBD2 agrees at 9 bases. CDR3 size: 16 residues. J was trimmed by 3 bases and V by 5 bases; bases with no gene match: 8. The germline V gene encodes CDR1 MRHNA and CDR2 SNTAGT. CDR3 in DNA: TGTGCCAGCAGTCCCCGTGGTAGCGGGGGCTACAATGAGCAGTTCTTC. It is translated as CASSPRGSGGYNEQFF.